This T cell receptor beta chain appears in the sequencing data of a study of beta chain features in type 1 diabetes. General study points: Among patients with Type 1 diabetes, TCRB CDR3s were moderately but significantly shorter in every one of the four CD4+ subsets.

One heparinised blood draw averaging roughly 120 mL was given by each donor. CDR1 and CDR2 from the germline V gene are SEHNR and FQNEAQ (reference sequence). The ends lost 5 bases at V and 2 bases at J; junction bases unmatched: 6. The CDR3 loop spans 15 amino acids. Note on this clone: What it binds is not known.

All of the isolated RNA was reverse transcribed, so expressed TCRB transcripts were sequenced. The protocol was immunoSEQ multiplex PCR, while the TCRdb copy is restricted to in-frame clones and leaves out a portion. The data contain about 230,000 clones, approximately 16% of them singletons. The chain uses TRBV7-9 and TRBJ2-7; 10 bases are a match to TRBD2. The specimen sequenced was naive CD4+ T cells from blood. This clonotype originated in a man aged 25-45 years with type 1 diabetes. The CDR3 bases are TGTGCCAGCAGCCCGGGACTAGCGTACACCTACGAGCAGTACTTC. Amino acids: CASSPGLAYTYEQYF.